The following is a TCR beta chain sequence with its context. This clonotype was detected many times. Its antigen is still unknown. Base quality data are lacking; no much larger clone is found one base away. CDR1 and CDR2 are read off the germline V gene as SGHVS and FNYEAQ. The CDR3 runs 15 residues from the cysteine to the phenylalanine. Of all the DNA, just the CDR3 is kept, 45 bases in frame from base 1. Trimming at the junction amounts to 5 bases on V and 3 bases on J, and the germline ends lie 15 bases apart. This sample was included in a study of identical twins (dated by TCRdb to between 2015 and 2016). Study-level background: The study deep-sequenced TCR alpha and beta repertoires from monozygotic twins, unrelated adults of various ages and cord blood to test whether fetal clonotypes persist. Replicate twin experiments were performed at different times using different library preparation protocols to rule out contamination.

Receptors were amplified or captured by 5' RACE. Sequenced using an Illumina HiSeq 2000. Template switching introduced a universal primer binding site; the final cDNA contained a unique molecular identifier, enabling accurate counting of TCR cDNA molecules. Specific primers in the conserved constant-segment region were used to synthesize first-strand cDNA for TCR alpha and beta chains. To control for contamination, every cDNA library carried two barcodes: a SMART-Mk sample barcode plus Illumina barcodes. TruSeq adapter sequences along with Illumina sample barcodes were introduced in two successive PCR steps. The TCR alpha and beta cDNA libraries were sequenced on the Illumina HiSeq platform using custom primers. Concerning the study's data processing: Raw reads were processed with MiGEC to extract unique molecular identifiers, and MiXCR was used to determine CDR3 positions. Recombination models were inferred per individual with the repgenHMM and IGoR tools using an EM algorithm. Shared clonotypes were analyzed with the tcR package in R, and sharing was normalized by the product of cloneset sizes. To study raw recombination without the effects of thymic and clonal selection, out-of-frame nonproductive sequences were analyzed. TCRdb reanalyzed the raw reads on its own, using fastp at Q25 for trimming and MiXCR for clone calling, and kept in-frame beta chains. Each CDR3 protein gets just one entry, which takes the most common genes and DNA from the rows behind it. The V and J calls follow TCRdb's processing rather than the paper's. The sample yields 350,000 or so distinct CDR3 sequences; approximately 13% were counted once. The biggest ten clones account for approximately 7.9% of the sample.

Points the paper makes about the study in general: Abundant cord blood beta clonotypes carried fewer insertions; young adult naive repertoires showed a weaker similar trend, while memory repertoires showed none. Invariant T cells such as MAIT and iNKT could partly confound zero-insertion analyses, though diverse VJ usage argued against this for most clonotypes. Out-of-frame TCR alpha sequences shared between twins showed an excess of low generation-probability sequences compared with coincidental sharing between unrelated individuals. In monozygotic twins, out-of-frame TCR alpha sharing was systematically underestimated by recombination models, although the models agreed with sharing between unrelated individuals. Excess twin sharing in beta out-of-frame sequences was weaker because fewer shared sequences lowered the signal-to-noise ratio. Because the same donors could not be followed over many years, the conclusions depended on cross-sectional statistical analysis.

Every donor in the study was a healthy Caucasian. Three pairs of female monozygotic twins, all aged roughly 18 to 29 years, were included in the twin cohort. CD4+ and CD8+ T cell populations were isolated with positive isolation kits from Invitrogen. In addition, the sample was reused for a study of yellow fever vaccine responses in identical twins. According to the second study: The authors reported that the T cell response to vaccination in identical twins appeared partly convergent and partly personalized. Focusing on identical twins, the study followed the T cell clones that responded to the vaccine, and did so with precision.

The source is a young woman in good health. The chain is encoded by TRBV7-6 joined to TRBJ2-3, with no reliable assignment of the D segment. Sequencing was performed on CD8+ T cells sorted from blood. CDR3 region: CASSPKIGSTDTQYF. The base sequence is TGTGCCAGCAGCCCTAAGATAGGGTCGACAGATACGCAGTATTTT.